Listed below are T cell receptor beta chains from one sample, sequenced in a study of blood T cells in healthy people across ages. Using its own MiXCR run on the 5' RACE reads, TCRdb lists one record per CDR3 protein. Of roughly 1.5 million distinct CDR3 sequences detected, roughly 43% appear once; the ten largest clones hold 4%. Sequencing used blood. These receptors were obtained from a woman under 30 in good health. The CDR3 runs from the conserved cysteine through the conserved F or W. The order of the fields is D gene, clone size, J gene, V gene, CDR3 protein, CDR3 DNA. A D gene is named only where the DNA matches it firmly. Clone size is shown for a subset of rows, as once, few, many or a class of expanded clone.

>NA|NA|TRBJ2-2|TRBV7-6
CASSFRDGELFF
TGTGCCAGCAGCTTTAGGGACGGGGAGCTGTTTTTT
>NA|few|TRBJ1-1|TRBV7-3
CASSFHLNTEAFF
TGTGCCAGCAGCTTTCACCTCAACACTGAAGCTTTCTTT
>TRBD1|few|TRBJ2-7|TRBV30
CAWSLGQGSYEQYF
TGTGCCTGGAGTCTCGGACAGGGCTCCTACGAGCAGTACTTC
>NA|NA|TRBJ2-1|TRBV6-1
CASSGTVMLGWFF
TGTGCCAGCAGTGGGACAGTGATGCTGGGGTGGTTCTTC
>TRBD2|few|TRBJ2-3|TRBV27
CASSSGTSIYTQYF
TGTGCCAGCAGTTCCGGGACTAGCATTTATACGCAGTATTTT
>NA|once|TRBJ2-7|TRBV20-1
CSASRQYNEQYF
TGCAGTGCATCAAGACAGTACAATGAGCAGTACTTC
>NA|NA|TRBJ2-5|TRBV28
CASSAQIAETQYF
TGTGCCAGCAGTGCACAAATAGCAGAGACCCAGTACTTC
>TRBD2|NA|TRBJ2-1|TRBV20-1
CSASTSGTYNEQFF
TGCAGTGCTTCGACTAGCGGGACCTACAATGAACAGTTCTTC
>NA|NA|TRBJ1-2|TRBV20-1
CSARKQNYGYTF
TGCAGTGCTAGGAAGCAGAACTATGGCTACACCTTC
>NA|few|TRBJ1-2|TRBV7-2
CASSPRQDYGYTF
TGTGCCAGCAGCCCCCGACAGGACTATGGCTACACCTTC
>NA|NA|TRBJ2-7|TRBV20-1
CSARSRLRSYEQYF
TGCAGTGCTAGAAGTAGGCTCAGGTCCTACGAGCAGTACTTC
>TRBD2|few|TRBJ2-1|TRBV20-1
CSAGLAGTRRNEQFF
TGCAGTGCTGGCCTAGCGGGTACAAGACGGAATGAGCAGTTCTTC
>NA|NA|TRBJ2-5|TRBV12-3/TRBV12-4
CASSPSSVQETRFF
TGTGCCAGCAGCCCGTCCTCGGTCCAAGAGACCCGGTTCTTC
>NA|NA|TRBJ1-2|TRBV4-1
CASSQERSGYTF
TGCGCCAGCAGCCAGGAAAGAAGTGGCTACACCTTC
>TRBD2|few|TRBJ2-1|TRBV29-1
CSVDTSGSLHNEQFF
TGCAGCGTTGATACTAGCGGGAGTTTACACAATGAGCAGTTCTTC
>TRBD2|NA|TRBJ2-6|TRBV5-1
CASSLGDYSGANVLTF
TGCGCCAGCAGTTTGGGGGACTACTCTGGGGCCAACGTCCTGACTTTC
>NA|once|TRBJ2-3|TRBV27
CASSLAGPIADTQYF
TGTGCCAGCAGTTTAGCGGGGCCAATCGCAGATACGCAGTATTTT
>NA|few|TRBJ1-2|TRBV6-1
CASSDLGGNYGYTF
TGTGCCAGCAGTGATTTAGGGGGTAACTATGGCTACACCTTC
>TRBD1|NA|TRBJ2-1|TRBV11-2
CASSLTGGYIDEQFF
TGTGCCAGCAGTTTGACAGGGGGATATATCGATGAGCAGTTCTTC
>NA|NA|TRBJ2-3|TRBV3-1
CASSPLPPPDTQYF
TGTGCCAGCAGCCCCCTCCCCCCTCCAGATACGCAGTATTTT
>NA|NA|TRBJ1-1|TRBV27
CASSLHGEGTEAFF
TGTGCCAGCAGTTTACACGGGGAGGGCACTGAAGCTTTCTTT
>TRBD2|once|TRBJ2-3|TRBV7-2
CASRLRLAGMLNTDTQYF
TGTGCCAGCAGGTTGCGGCTAGCGGGGATGCTCAACACAGATACGCAGTATTTT
>TRBD2|few|TRBJ2-7|TRBV4-3
CASSQDIASGAYNEQYF
TGCGCCAGCAGCCAAGATATCGCTAGCGGGGCATACAATGAGCAGTACTTC
>TRBD1|NA|TRBJ2-1|TRBV5-1
CASSCHRGYEQFF
TGCGCCAGCAGCTGTCACAGGGGTTATGAGCAGTTCTTC
>NA|few|TRBJ1-2|TRBV20-1
CSASGQPANYGYTF
TGCAGTGCTAGTGGACAGCCAGCTAACTATGGCTACACCTTC
>NA|few|TRBJ2-5|TRBV29-1
CSVTDPGEYF
TGCAGCGTCACAGATCCCGGGGAGTACTTC
>NA|NA|TRBJ2-3|TRBV5-1
CASSPRPGLDTQYF
TGCGCCAGCAGCCCCAGACCCGGACTAGATACGCAGTATTTT
>TRBD2|NA|TRBJ2-3|TRBV20-1
CSPWTSGAPDTQYF
TGCAGTCCTTGGACTAGCGGAGCCCCAGATACGCAGTATTTT
>TRBD1|few|TRBJ2-1|TRBV9
CASSVVGTAYNEQFF
TGTGCCAGCAGCGTAGTAGGGACAGCATACAATGAGCAGTTCTTC
>TRBD1|NA|TRBJ1-1|TRBV10-3
CAMSDRGLDTEAFF
TGTGCCATGAGCGACAGGGGCTTGGACACTGAAGCTTTCTTT
>NA|NA|TRBJ2-3|TRBV4-1
CASSHLRSQYF
TGCGCCAGCAGCCATCTCCGATCGCAGTATTTT
>NA|NA|TRBJ1-2|TRBV4-3
CASSQERQGIYGYTF
TGCGCCAGCAGCCAAGAACGGCAGGGCATCTATGGCTACACCTTC
>TRBD1|NA|TRBJ2-7|TRBV14
CASSRWDSPYEQYF
TGTGCCAGCAGCCGATGGGACAGCCCCTACGAGCAGTACTTC
>TRBD2|many|TRBJ2-7|TRBV29-1
CSVGGRATYEQYF
TGCAGCGTTGGCGGGAGGGCCACCTACGAGCAGTACTTC
>TRBD2|NA|TRBJ2-3|TRBV5-1
CASSSASGTRVSDTQYF
TGCGCCAGCAGCTCGGCCTCCGGGACTAGAGTTTCAGATACGCAGTATTTT
>NA|few|TRBJ2-1|TRBV6-1
CASSGEGGGPNYNEQFF
TGTGCCAGCAGTGGCGAAGGGGGAGGGCCGAACTACAATGAGCAGTTCTTC
>TRBD2|once|TRBJ2-1|TRBV23-1
CASSKGLAHNEQFF
TGCGCCAGCAGTAAGGGACTAGCCCACAATGAGCAGTTCTTC
>NA|NA|TRBJ1-1|TRBV10-3
CAVRGDTEAFF
TGTGCCGTCCGGGGGGATACTGAAGCTTTCTTT
>NA|NA|TRBJ1-1|TRBV20-1
CSARKGRENTEAFF
TGCAGTGCTAGAAAGGGGCGGGAAAACACTGAAGCTTTCTTT
>NA|few|TRBJ2-1|TRBV6-2/TRBV6-3
CASKFRLNYNEQFF
TGTGCCAGTAAGTTCAGGCTGAACTACAATGAGCAGTTCTTC
>NA|NA|TRBJ1-4|TRBV7-9
CASSSTRYDSAEKLFF
TGTGCCAGCAGCTCCACTCGATACGACTCGGCGGAAAAACTGTTTTTT
>NA|NA|TRBJ2-7|TRBV7-9
CASSRVLGEQYF
TGTGCCAGCAGCCGGGTCCTCGGCGAGCAGTACTTC
>TRBD2|NA|TRBJ2-3|TRBV27
CASRPGLATSTDTQYF
TGTGCCAGCAGGCCGGGACTAGCGACTAGCACAGATACGCAGTATTTT
>NA|NA|TRBJ1-2|TRBV20-1
CSGRAASPNYGYTF
TGCAGTGGAAGGGCAGCTTCACCTAACTATGGCTACACCTTC
>NA|NA|TRBJ2-7|TRBV6-1
CASSEVAALSYEQYF
TGTGCCAGCAGTGAAGTGGCGGCCCTCTCCTACGAGCAGTACTTC
>TRBD1|NA|TRBJ2-7|TRBV18
CASSPATGPLVEQYF
TGTGCCAGCTCACCCGCGACAGGGCCCCTTGTCGAGCAGTACTTC
>NA|NA|TRBJ2-7|TRBV28
CASRGGMTYEQYF
TGTGCCAGCCGGGGCGGAATGACCTACGAGCAGTACTTC
>TRBD2|once|TRBJ2-7|TRBV7-9
CASSFVGGIRDEQYF
TGTGCCAGCAGCTTCGTGGGGGGGATTAGGGATGAGCAGTACTTC
>NA|NA|TRBJ2-3|TRBV6-4
CASSEDATDTQYF
TGTGCCAGCAGTGAGGACGCCACAGATACGCAGTATTTT
>TRBD1|few|TRBJ1-4|TRBV5-5
CASSLADRGSEKLFF
TGTGCCAGCAGCTTGGCTGACAGGGGTTCTGAAAAACTGTTTTTT
>NA|few|TRBJ1-2|TRBV20-1
CSARDRRRGFYGYTF
TGCAGTGCTAGAGATAGGAGGAGGGGTTTTTATGGCTACACCTTC
>NA|NA|TRBJ1-5|TRBV21-1
CASSKKVVDRGQWNQPQHF
TGTGCCAGCAGCAAGAAAGTGGTGGACAGGGGGCAATGGAATCAGCCCCAGCATTTT
>NA|few|TRBJ2-7|TRBV30
CAWSVGGNLYEQYF
TGTGCCTGGAGTGTCGGAGGGAATCTCTACGAGCAGTACTTC
>TRBD1|NA|TRBJ2-1|TRBV3-1
CASSQERDRAGNEQFF
TGTGCCAGCAGCCAAGAGCGGGACAGGGCAGGCAATGAGCAGTTCTTC
>NA|NA|TRBJ1-1|TRBV20-1
CSATLGGDQYVNTEAFF
TGCAGTGCTACCTTAGGGGGGGATCAGTATGTGAACACTGAAGCTTTCTTT
>NA|NA|TRBJ2-1|TRBV7-2
CASCLSGGPANEQFF
TGTGCCAGCTGCTTGAGCGGAGGCCCCGCGAATGAGCAGTTCTTC
>NA|NA|TRBJ1-1|TRBV12-3/TRBV12-4
CANSSTSEAFF
TGTGCCAACAGCTCGACATCAGAAGCTTTCTTT
>NA|many|TRBJ2-1|TRBV28
CASSKGRIGGNEQFF
TGTGCCAGCAGTAAGGGGCGTATTGGGGGAAATGAGCAGTTCTTC
>NA|NA|TRBJ1-1|TRBV7-9
CASSSREGLLNTEAFF
TGTGCCAGCAGCAGCCGTGAGGGGCTATTGAACACTGAAGCTTTCTTT